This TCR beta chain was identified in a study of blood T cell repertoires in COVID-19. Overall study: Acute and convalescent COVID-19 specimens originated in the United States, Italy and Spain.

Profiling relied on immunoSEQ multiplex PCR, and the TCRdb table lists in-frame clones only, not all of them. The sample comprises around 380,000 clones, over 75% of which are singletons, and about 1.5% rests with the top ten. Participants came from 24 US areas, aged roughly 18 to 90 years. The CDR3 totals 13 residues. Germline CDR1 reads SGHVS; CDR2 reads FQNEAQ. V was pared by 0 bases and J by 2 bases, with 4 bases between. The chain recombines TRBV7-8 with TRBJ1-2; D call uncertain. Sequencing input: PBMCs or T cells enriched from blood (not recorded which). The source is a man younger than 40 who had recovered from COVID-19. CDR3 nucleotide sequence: TGTGCCAGCAGCTTAGCGACAAACTATGGCTACACCTTC. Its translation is CASSLATNYGYTF.